This T cell receptor beta chain was identified in a study of Graves' ophthalmopathy and Graves' hyperthyroidism (dated by TCRdb to 2016 to 2019). General notes on the study: Peripheral blood samples were taken at the time of initial diagnosis, before any treatment was given. Following sampling, methimazole starting at 30 mg daily was administered to hyperthyroidism patients, and high-dose intravenous methylprednisolone was administered to ophthalmopathy patients. The study used signatures of the TCR beta repertoire to tell Graves' ophthalmopathy apart from Graves' hyperthyroidism and to predict which patients would progress to ophthalmopathy. In total, some 130 blood samples were TCR-sequenced: under 45 ophthalmopathy, some 72 hyperthyroidism and approximately 17 hyperthyroidism-to-ophthalmopathy patients. To explore V-J signatures distinguishing ophthalmopathy from hyperthyroidism, a discovery set of 100 patients (more than 40 ophthalmopathy, around 55 stable hyperthyroidism) was enrolled. The 95 to 100 discovery patients were divided at random into training and test sets in a 7:3 ratio. An independent validation cohort comprised some 19 hyperthyroidism patients and 15 to 17 patients who later progressed from hyperthyroidism to ophthalmopathy. T-cell repertoires of thyroid tissue and blood were compared in about 6 hyperthyroidism patients.

The germline V gene yields SGHTA for CDR1 and FQGNSA for CDR2. The CDR3 goes from the cysteine to the phenylalanine over 12 residues. CDR3 DNA only is kept here, 36 bases in frame from base 1. The V and J ends are trimmed by 5 bases and 8 bases, leaving 12 bases between them. For repertoire sequencing, TCR beta CDR3 regions were amplified from RNA transcripts. The first round of RT-PCR was done with HTBI primers and the Qiagen OneStep RT-PCR kit, and was followed by a second round of multiplex PCR, then size selection and purification. The libraries underwent paired-end sequencing with 100 bp reads on an Illumina HiSeq2000. The published analysis was carried out like this. SOAPnuke was used to process the reads, removing any read that contained adapters or uncalled bases, had a mean Phred below 15, or lacked an exact match to the constant primer or identifier. COPE v1.2.5 was used to merge high-quality paired reads. Each unique nucleotide sequence was defined as a clonotype, and clonotypes were aligned to IMGT TRB V, D and J references with MiTCR v1.1. The analysis was limited to V-J combinations with a frequency above 0.0001, which together covered about 99% of the repertoires. For each V-J combination, a TCR clonal expansion and chaos score was defined as F50 clonal expansion divided by the chaos observed in the TCRdist matrix. Welch's t-statistics and random forest were used to reduce the features to about 14 V-J combinations, which were then used as input to a naive Bayes classifier. Thyroid-blood repertoire similarity was quantified with the Morisita-Horn index. TCRdb reran the public reads through fastp at Q25 and MiXCR, keeping productive beta chains. Identical CDR3 proteins give one entry, which carries the most common genes and DNA. V and J calls and clone size were set by TCRdb, not the authors. Here the sample has roughly 420,000 distinct CDR3 sequences; roughly 21% occur a single time. Roughly 3% of the sample comes from the top ten.

Concerning this clonotype: Its antigen is unknown. No base-level quality is on record; no much larger clone is a single base apart.

Overall study outcomes, separate from this receptor: In cross-validation, the 13-signature model distinguished ophthalmopathy from stable hyperthyroidism with less than 90% sensitivity and 81% to 82% specificity, while in the test set the corresponding values were approximately 80% and 75%. In validation, the model predicted ophthalmopathy progression with more than 55% sensitivity and roughly 72% specificity; around twelve predicted patients were CT-confirmed with GO in a median of approximately six months. Most expanded thyroid clonotypes with frequency above 0.001 were also detected in blood, suggesting blood repertoires may reflect the thyroid immune response. Sample size was not statistically predetermined, and group allocation was not concealed from the investigators.

A patient counted as having stable hyperthyroidism if there was no progression to ophthalmopathy within 18 months of follow-up. Hyperthyroidism patients were newly diagnosed, with disease duration under 2 months, and aged 18 to 65 years. Patients with other autoimmune diseases, uncontrolled infections, pregnancy or lactation were excluded. Clinical symptoms, serum thyroxine, TRAb, thyroid ultrasound and orbital computed tomography formed the basis of the diagnosis. Using Ficoll-Paque density gradient centrifugation, PBMCs were isolated from about 10 ml of fresh peripheral blood. Total RNA was extracted using Trizol reagent, and RNA quality was checked on an Agilent 2100 Bioanalyzer.

The chain uses TRBV7-2 and TRBJ1-2; a tentative D match to TRBD1 spans 6 bases. Sequencing was carried out using peripheral blood. This TCR was recovered from a woman younger than 35 with stable Graves' hyperthyroidism. Donor details come from another sample of the same person, matched by shared clones. CDR3 region: CASSTSGVGYTF. The DNA sequence is as follows: TGTGCCAGCAGCACTTCAGGGGTCGGCTACACCTTC. Beyond the CDR3, the reference TRBV7-2 and TRBJ1-2 genes provide the residues; the full variable domain reads: GAGVSQSPSNKVTEKGKDVELRCDPISGHTALYWYRQSLGQGLEFLIYFQGNSAPDKSGLPSDRFSAERTGGSVSTLTIQRTQQEDSAVYLCASSTSGVGYTFGSGTRLTVV.